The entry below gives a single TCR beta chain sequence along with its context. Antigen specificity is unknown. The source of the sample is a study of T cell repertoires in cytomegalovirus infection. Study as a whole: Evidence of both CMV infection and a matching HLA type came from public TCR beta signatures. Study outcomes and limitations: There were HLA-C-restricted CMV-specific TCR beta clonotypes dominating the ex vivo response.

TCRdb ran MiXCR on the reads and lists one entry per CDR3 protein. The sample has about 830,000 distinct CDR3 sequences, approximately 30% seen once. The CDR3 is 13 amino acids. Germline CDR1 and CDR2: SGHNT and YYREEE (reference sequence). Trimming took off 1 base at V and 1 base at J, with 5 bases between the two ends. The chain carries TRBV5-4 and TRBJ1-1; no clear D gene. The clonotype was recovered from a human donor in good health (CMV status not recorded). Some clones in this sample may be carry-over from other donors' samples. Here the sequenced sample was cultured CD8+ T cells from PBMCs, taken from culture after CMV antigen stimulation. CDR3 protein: CASSLRANTEAFF. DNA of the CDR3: TGTGCCAGCAGCTTGAGGGCGAACACTGAAGCTTTCTTT.